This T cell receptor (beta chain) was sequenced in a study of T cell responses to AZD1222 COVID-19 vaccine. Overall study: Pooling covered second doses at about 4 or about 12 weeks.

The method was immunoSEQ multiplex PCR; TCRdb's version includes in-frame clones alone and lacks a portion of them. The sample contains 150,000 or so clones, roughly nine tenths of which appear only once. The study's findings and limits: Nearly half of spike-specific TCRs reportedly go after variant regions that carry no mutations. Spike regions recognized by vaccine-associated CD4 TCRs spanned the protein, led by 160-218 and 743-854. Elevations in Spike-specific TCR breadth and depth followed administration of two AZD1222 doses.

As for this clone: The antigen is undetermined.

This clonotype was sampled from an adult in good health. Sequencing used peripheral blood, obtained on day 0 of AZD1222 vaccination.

The CDR3 DNA reads as TGTGCCAGCAGCTTGGAAGCGAACACTGAAGCTTTCTTT. This encodes CASSLEANTEAFF. The chain combines TRBV5-6 with TRBJ1-1; D not certain. The CDR3 sequence is 13 residues long. Trimming pared 0 bases from V and 1 base from J, leaving 4 bases between. Germline CDR1 is SGHDT and CDR2 is YYEEEE.